This T cell receptor (beta chain) was captured by sequencing in a study of molecular identifiers for immune sequencing clone quantification. In the case of this clonotype: This could be a read error, since a much larger clone is one nucleotide away.

TCRdb reprocessed the PCR reads with MiXCR, giving one entry per CDR3 protein. The sample holds 300,000 to 350,000 distinct CDR3 sequences, roughly 23% seen once. Germline-derived CDR1 and CDR2 are SNHLY and FYNNEI. The CDR3 is 12 residues long. The sequenced sample consisted of naive CD8+ T cells from blood, with Jurkat cell RNA spiked in. The sample's subset: FACS-sorted CD8+CD4-CCR7+CD45RA+ naive T cells. This clonotype was obtained from a human donor in good health. Some libraries in this study had Jurkat cell RNA spiked in. The V and J genes are TRBV2 and TRBJ2-3, with 7 bases lining up with TRBD1. CDR3 nucleotide sequence: TGTGCCAGGGGGACAGACACAGATACGCGGTATTTT. Its protein is CARGTDTDTRYF.